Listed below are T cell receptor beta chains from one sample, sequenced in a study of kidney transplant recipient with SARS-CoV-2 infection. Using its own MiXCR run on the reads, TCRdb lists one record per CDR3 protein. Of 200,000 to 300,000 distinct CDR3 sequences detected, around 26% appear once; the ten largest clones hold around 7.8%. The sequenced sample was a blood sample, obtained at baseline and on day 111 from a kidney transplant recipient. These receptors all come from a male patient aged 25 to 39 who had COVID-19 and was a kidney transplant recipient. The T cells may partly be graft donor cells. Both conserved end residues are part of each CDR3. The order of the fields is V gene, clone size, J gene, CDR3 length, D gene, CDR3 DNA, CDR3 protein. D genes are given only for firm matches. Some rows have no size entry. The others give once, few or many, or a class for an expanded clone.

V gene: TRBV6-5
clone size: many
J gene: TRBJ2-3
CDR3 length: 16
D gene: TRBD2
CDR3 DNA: TGTGCCAGCAGTTACACTAGCGGGAGAGGCACAGATACGCAGTATTTT
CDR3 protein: CASSYTSGRGTDTQYF

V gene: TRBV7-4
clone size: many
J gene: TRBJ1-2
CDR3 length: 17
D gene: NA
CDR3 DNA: TGTGCCAGCAGCTCACTGGGTTCAGCTCGAAAGACCTATGGCTACACCTTC
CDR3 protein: CASSSLGSARKTYGYTF

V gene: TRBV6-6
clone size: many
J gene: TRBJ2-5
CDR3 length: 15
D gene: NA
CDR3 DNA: TGTGCCAGCAACTCCCAGTGGGAAGGCCAAGAGACCCAGTACTTC
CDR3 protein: CASNSQWEGQETQYF

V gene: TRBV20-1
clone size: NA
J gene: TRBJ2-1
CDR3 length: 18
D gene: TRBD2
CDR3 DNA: TGCAGTGCTAGAGACCGGACTAGCGGGGGGTCGCTTTACAATGAGCAGTTCTTC
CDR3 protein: CSARDRTSGGSLYNEQFF

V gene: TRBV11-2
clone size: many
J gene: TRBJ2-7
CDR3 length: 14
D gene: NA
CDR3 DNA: TGTGCCAGCAGCTTAGTTGAGGGAGTGGGCGAGCAGTACTTC
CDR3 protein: CASSLVEGVGEQYF

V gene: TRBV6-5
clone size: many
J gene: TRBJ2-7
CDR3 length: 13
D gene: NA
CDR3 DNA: TGTGCCAGCAGTGGGTGGCGGGATCGTGAGCAGTACTTC
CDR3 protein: CASSGWRDREQYF

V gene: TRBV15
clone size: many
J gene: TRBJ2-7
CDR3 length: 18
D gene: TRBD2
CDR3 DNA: TGTGCCACCAGCAGATTCGGCCTAGCGGGAGGTTCCTCCTACGAGCAGTACTTC
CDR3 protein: CATSRFGLAGGSSYEQYF

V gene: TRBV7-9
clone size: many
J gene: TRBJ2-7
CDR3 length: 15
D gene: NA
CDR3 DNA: TGTGCCAGCAGCTTATGGGCCTCAGGGATTTACGAGCAGTACTTC
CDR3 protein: CASSLWASGIYEQYF

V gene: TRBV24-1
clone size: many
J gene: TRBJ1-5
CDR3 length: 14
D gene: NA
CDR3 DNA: TGTGCCACCAGTGATTTCAGTTCTTATCAGCCCCAGCATTTT
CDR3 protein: CATSDFSSYQPQHF

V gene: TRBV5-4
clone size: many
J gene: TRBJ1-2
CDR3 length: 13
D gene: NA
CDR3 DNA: TGTGCCAGCAGCTTGAGGGGGGGGGATGGCTACACCTTC
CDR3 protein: CASSLRGGDGYTF

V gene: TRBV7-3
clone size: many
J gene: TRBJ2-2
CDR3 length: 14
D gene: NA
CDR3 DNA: TGTGCCAGCAGCCCAATTGGCCTCACCGGGGAGCTGTTTTTT
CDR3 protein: CASSPIGLTGELFF

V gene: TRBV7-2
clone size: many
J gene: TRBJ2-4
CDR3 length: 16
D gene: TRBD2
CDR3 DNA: TGTGCCAGCAGCTTAGGACTAGCGGGAGGCGGGGACATTCAGTACTTC
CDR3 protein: CASSLGLAGGGDIQYF